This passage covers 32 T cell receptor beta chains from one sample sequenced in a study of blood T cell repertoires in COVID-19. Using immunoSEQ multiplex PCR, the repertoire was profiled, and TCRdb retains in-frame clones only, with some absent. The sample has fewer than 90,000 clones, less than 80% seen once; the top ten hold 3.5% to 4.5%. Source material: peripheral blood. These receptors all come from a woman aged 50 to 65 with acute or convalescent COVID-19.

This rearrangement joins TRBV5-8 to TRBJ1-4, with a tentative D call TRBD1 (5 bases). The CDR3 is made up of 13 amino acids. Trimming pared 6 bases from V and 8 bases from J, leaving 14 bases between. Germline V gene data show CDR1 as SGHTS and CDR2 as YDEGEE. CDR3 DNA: TGTGCCAGCACCGGGGGGTTCAAGGAAAAACTGTTTTTT. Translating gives CASTGGFKEKLFF.

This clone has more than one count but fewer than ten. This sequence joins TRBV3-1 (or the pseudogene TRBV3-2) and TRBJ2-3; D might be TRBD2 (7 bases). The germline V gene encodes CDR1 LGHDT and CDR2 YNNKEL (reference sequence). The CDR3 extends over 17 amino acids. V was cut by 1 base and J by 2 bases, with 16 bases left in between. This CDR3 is CASSQGGRGPPTDTQYF. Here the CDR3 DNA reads TGTGCCAGCAGCCAAGGGGGGCGGGGGCCCCCCACAGATACGCAGTATTTT.

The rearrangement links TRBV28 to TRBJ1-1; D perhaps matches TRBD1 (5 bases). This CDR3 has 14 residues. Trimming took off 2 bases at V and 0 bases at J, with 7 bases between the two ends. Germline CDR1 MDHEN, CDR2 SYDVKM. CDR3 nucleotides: TGTGCCAGCAGTTTAAGGGGATTGAACACTGAAGCTTTCTTT. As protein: CASSLRGLNTEAFF.

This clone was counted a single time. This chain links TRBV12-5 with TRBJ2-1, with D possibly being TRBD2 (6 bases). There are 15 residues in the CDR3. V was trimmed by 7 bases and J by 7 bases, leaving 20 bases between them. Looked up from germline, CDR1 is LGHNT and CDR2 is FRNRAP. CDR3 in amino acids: CASAQKGRPLNEQFF. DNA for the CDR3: TGTGCTAGTGCCCAAAAAGGGAGGCCCTTGAATGAGCAGTTCTTC.

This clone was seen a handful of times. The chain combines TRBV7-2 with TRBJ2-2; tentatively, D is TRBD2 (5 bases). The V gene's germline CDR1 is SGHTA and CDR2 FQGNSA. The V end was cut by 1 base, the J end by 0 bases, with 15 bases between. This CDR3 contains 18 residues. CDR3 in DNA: TGTGCCAGCAGCTTAGACCCGGTCGGACTGGCGAACACCGGGGAGCTGTTTTTT. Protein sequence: CASSLDPVGLANTGELFF.

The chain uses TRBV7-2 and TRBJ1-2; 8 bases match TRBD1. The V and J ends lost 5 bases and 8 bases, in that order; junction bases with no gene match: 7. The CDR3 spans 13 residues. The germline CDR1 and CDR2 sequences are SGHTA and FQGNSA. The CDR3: CASSPAGGRGYTF. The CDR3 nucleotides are TGTGCCAGCAGCCCAGCAGGGGGCCGGGGCTACACCTTC.

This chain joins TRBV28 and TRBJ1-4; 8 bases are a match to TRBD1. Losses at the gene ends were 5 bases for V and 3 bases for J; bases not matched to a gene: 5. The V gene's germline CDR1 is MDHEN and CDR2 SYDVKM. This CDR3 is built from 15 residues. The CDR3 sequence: CASSEPGQANEKLFF. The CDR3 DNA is TGTGCCAGCAGTGAACCGGGACAGGCTAATGAAAAACTGTTTTTT.

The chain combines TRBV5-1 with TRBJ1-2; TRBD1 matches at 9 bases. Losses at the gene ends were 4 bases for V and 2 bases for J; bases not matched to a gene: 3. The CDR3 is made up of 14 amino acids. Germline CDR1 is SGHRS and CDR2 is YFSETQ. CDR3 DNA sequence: TGCGCCAGCAGCCCCGGGACAGGGAACTATGGCTACACCTTC. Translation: CASSPGTGNYGYTF.

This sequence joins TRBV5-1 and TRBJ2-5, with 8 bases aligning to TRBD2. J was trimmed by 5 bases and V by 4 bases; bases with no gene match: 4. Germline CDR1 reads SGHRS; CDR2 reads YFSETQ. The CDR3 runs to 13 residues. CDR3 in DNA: TGCGCCAGCAGCCGGGGGGGTGGTGAGACCCAGTACTTC. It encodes CASSRGGGETQYF.

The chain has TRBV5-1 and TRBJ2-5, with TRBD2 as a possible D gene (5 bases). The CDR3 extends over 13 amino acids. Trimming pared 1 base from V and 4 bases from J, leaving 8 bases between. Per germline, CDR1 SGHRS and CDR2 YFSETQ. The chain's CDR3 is CASSLLGIETQYF. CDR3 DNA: TGCGCCAGCAGCTTGCTCGGGATAGAGACCCAGTACTTC. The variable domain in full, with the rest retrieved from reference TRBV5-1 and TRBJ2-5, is KAGVTQTPRYLIKTRGQQVTLSCSPISGHRSVSWYQQTPGQGLQFLFEYFSETQRNKGNFPGRFSGRQFSNSRSEMNVSTLELGDSALYLCASSLLGIETQYFGPGTRLLVL.

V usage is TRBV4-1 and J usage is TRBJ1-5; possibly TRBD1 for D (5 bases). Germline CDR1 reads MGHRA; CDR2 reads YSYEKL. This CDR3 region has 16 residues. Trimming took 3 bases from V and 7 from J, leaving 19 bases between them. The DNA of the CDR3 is TGCGCCAGCAGCCAGATAGCCGTCAGGGTCGGACAGCCCCAGCATTTT. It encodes CASSQIAVRVGQPQHF.

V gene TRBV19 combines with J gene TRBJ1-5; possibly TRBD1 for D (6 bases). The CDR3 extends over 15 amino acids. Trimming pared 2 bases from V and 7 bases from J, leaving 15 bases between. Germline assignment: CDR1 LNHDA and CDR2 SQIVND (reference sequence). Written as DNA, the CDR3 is TGTGCCAGTAGTATATTGTCAGGGGTGGGACAGCCCCAGCATTTT. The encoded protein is CASSILSGVGQPQHF.

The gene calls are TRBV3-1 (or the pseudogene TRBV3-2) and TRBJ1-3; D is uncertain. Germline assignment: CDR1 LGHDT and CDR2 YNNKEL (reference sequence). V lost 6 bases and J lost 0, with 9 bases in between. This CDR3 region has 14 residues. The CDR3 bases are TGTGCCAGCAGGGAGGGCGGCTCTGGAAACACCATATATTTT. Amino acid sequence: CASREGGSGNTIYF.

CDR3 DNA sequence: TGTGCCAGCAGCCCGAGAGCCCATGGCTACACCTTC. Protein sequence: CASSPRAHGYTF. The gene calls are TRBV28 and TRBJ1-2, with D unresolved. Per germline, CDR1 MDHEN and CDR2 SYDVKM. Trimming removed 6 bases at V and 6 bases at J, with 11 bases between. This CDR3 is 12 amino acids long.

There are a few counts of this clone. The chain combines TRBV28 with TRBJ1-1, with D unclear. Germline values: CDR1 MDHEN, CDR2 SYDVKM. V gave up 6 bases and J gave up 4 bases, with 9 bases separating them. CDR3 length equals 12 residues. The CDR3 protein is CASRARRTEAFF. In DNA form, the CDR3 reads TGTGCCAGCAGGGCTAGACGCACTGAAGCTTTCTTT.

CDR3 nucleotides: TGTGCCTGGACTGACAGGTTTTCAGGGCCCCAGCATTTT. Protein: CAWTDRFSGPQHF. V usage is TRBV30 and J usage is TRBJ1-5; a weak D match, TRBD1 (6 bases). This CDR3 is 13 amino acids long. Trimming took 4 bases from V and 9 from J, leaving 16 bases between them. Per the germline V gene, CDR1 is GTSNPN and CDR2 is SVGIG (reference sequence). Full variable domain (outside the CDR3, taken from reference TRBV30 and TRBJ1-5): SQTIHQWPATLVQPVGSPLSLECTVEGTSNPNLYWYRQAAGRGLQLLFYSVGIGQISSEVPQNLSASRPQDRQFILSSKKLLLSDSGFYLCAWTDRFSGPQHFGDGTRLSIL.

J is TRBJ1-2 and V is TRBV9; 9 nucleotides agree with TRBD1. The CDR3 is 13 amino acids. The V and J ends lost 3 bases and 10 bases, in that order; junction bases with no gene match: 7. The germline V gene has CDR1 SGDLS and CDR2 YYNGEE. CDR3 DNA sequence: TGTGCCAGCAGCGCGGGACAGGGTTTGGCCTACACCTTC. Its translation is CASSAGQGLAYTF.

DNA for the CDR3: TGTGCCACCAGTGATTCGGTGACAGCAGACTATGGCTACACCTTC. Its translation: CATSDSVTADYGYTF. This chain links TRBV24-1 with TRBJ1-2, with a tentative D call TRBD1 (5 bases). The CDR3 consists of 15 residues. Germline V gene sequence: CDR1 KGHDR, CDR2 SFDVKD. Trimming shortened V by 2 bases and J by 3 bases, and 12 bases separated the two germline ends.

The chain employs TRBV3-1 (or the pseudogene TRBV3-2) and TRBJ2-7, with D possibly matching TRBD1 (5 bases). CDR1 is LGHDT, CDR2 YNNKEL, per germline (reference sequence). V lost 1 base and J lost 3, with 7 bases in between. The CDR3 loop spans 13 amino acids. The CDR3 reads CASSQGQSYEQYF. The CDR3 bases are TGTGCCAGCAGCCAAGGACAGAGCTACGAGCAGTACTTC.

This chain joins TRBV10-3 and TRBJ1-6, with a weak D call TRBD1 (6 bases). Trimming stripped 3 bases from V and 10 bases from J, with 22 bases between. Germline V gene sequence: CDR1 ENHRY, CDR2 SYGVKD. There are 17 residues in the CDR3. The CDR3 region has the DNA TGTGCCATCAGTGACCCCGAAGCGGGGGCCGGCAGGTCACCCCTCCACTTT. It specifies CAISDPEAGAGRSPLHF.

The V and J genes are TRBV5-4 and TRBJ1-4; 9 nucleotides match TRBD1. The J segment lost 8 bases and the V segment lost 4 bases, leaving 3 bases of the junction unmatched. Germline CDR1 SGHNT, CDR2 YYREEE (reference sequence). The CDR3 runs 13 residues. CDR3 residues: CASSPDRGEKLFF. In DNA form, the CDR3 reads TGTGCCAGCAGCCCGGACAGGGGAGAAAAACTGTTTTTT.

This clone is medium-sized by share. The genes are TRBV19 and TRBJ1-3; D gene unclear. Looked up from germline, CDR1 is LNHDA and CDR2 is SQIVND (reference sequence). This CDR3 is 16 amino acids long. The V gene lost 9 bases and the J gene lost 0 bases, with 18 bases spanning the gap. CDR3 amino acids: CASNTGRLNSGNTIYF. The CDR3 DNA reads TGTGCCAGCAATACGGGGAGACTGAACTCTGGAAACACCATATATTTT.

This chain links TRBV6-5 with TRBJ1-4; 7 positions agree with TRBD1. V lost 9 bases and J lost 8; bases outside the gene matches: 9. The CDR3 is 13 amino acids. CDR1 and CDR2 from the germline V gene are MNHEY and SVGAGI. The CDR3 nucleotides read TGTGCCAGTTCCGGACAGGAAGGCGAAAAACTGTTTTTT. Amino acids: CASSGQEGEKLFF.

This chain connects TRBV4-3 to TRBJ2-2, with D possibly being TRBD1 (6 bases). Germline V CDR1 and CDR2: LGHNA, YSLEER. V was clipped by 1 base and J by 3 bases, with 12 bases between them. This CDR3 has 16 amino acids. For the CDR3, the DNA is TGCGCCAGCAGCCAAGCCGGGACACCCCACACCGGGGAGCTGTTTTTT. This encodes CASSQAGTPHTGELFF.

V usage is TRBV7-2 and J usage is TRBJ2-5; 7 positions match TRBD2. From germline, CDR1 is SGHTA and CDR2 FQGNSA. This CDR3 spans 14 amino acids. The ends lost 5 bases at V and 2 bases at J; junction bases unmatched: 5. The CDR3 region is CASSRWGGQETQYF. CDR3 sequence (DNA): TGTGCCAGCAGCCGCTGGGGGGGGCAAGAGACCCAGTACTTC.

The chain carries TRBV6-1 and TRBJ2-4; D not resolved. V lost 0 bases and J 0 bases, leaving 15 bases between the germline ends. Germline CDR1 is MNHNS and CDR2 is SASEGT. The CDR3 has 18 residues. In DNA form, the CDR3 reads TGTGCCAGCAGTGAAGCGCAGAGGCTGGGTCTAGCCAAAAACATTCAGTACTTC. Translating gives CASSEAQRLGLAKNIQYF.

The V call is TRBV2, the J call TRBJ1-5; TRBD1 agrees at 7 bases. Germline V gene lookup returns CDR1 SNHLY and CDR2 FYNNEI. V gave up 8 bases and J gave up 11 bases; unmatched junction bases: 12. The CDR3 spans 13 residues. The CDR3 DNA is TGTGCCAGCGCAGGACTCTTGACAGGGACCCAGCATTTT. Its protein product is CASAGLLTGTQHF.

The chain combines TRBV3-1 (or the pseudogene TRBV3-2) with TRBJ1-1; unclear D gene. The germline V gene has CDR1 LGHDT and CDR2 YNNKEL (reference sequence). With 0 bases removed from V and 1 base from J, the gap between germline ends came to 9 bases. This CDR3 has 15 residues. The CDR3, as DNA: TGTGCCAGCAGCCAAGAGTGGCAGTCGAACACTGAAGCTTTCTTT. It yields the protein CASSQEWQSNTEAFF.

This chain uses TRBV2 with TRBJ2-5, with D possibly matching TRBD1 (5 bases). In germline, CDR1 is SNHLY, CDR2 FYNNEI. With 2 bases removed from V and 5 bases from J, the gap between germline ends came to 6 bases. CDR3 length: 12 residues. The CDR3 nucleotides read TGTGCCAGCAGTGAACAGGGTGAGACCCAGTACTTC. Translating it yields CASSEQGETQYF. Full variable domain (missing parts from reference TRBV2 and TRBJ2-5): EPEVTQTPSHQVTQMGQEVILRCVPISNHLYFYWYRQILGQKVEFLVSFYNNEISEKSEIFDDQFSVERPDGSNFTLKIRSTKLEDSAMYFCASSEQGETQYFGPGTRLLVL.

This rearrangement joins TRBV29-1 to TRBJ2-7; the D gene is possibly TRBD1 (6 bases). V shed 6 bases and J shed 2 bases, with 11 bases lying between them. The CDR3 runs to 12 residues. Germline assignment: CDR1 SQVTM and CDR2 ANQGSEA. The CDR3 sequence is CSVADRTYEQYF. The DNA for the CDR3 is TGCAGCGTCGCGGACAGAACCTACGAGCAGTACTTC.

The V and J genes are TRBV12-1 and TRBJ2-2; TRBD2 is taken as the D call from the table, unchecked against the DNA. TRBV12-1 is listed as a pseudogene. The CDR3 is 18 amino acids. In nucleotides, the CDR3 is TGTGCCAGCAGCTTTCCCGGGACTAGCGGGGGGACTACCGGGGAGCTGTTTTTT. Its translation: CASSFPGTSGGTTGELFF.

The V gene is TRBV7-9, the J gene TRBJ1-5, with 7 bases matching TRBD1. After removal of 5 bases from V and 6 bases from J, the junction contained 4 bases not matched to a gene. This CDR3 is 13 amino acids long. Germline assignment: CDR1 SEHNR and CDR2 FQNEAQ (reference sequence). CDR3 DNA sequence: TGTGCCAGCAGCAGGACAGGCCCTCAGCCCCAGCATTTT. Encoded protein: CASSRTGPQPQHF.